A single sample gave rise to the 28 T cell receptor beta chains below, sequenced in a study of vaccination and CD4 T cells after COVID-19. Treatment: approximately nine-day PBMC culture with coronavirus spike peptide pools or control peptides (ViraFEST assay). These receptors lack a known antigen. Sequencing of the DNA from cultured CD4+ T cells was carried out with the Oncomine TCR Beta short-read assay. MiXCR was run by TCRdb on the PCR reads, yielding one entry per CDR3 protein. The sample shows approximately 18,000 distinct CDR3 sequences, less than 65% of them seen only once. Input material: CD4+ T cells from blood, cultured in vitro. These TCRs come from a human donor who had recovered from COVID-19.

The J gene is TRBJ2-1, the V gene TRBV6-1; TRBD2 aligns across 9 bases. Per germline, CDR1 MNHNS and CDR2 SASEGT. The V and J ends lost 8 bases and 2 bases, in that order; junction bases with no gene match: 13. CDR3 length equals 17 residues. The CDR3 region is CASVVGYSGGPYNEQFF. The CDR3 DNA reads as TGTGCCAGCGTGGTGGGTTATAGCGGGGGACCCTACAATGAGCAGTTCTTC.

This sequence joins TRBV7-2 and TRBJ2-3; a possible D gene is TRBD2 (7 bases). The V end lost 1 base, the J end lost 4 bases, and 18 bases lay between the germline ends. Germline CDR1 reads SGHTA; CDR2 reads FQGNSA. There are 17 residues in the CDR3. CDR3 residues: CASSLVPSGGGADTQYF. The CDR3 DNA is TGTGCCAGCAGCTTAGTGCCTAGCGGAGGGGGAGCAGATACGCAGTATTTT.

The chain uses TRBV19 and TRBJ2-5; 10 positions match TRBD1. V trimming: 5 bases; J trimming: 5 bases; junction bases outside the gene matches: 11. The CDR3 has 16 amino acids. The germline gives CDR1 LNHDA, CDR2 SQIVND (reference sequence). CDR3 loop: CASSADRGIVSETQYF. The CDR3 DNA reads as TGTGCCAGTAGTGCGGACAGGGGGATTGTTTCGGAGACCCAGTACTTC. The variable domain in full, completed from reference TRBV19 and TRBJ2-5, reads DGGITQSPKYLFRKEGQNVTLSCEQNLNHDAMYWYRQDPGQGLRLIYYSQIVNDFQKGDIAEGYSVSREKKESFPLTVTSAQKNPTAFYLCASSADRGIVSETQYFGPGTRLLVL.

CDR3 DNA: TGCAGTGCTAGAGATGGAGGGAGGAGCAATCAGCCCCAGCATTTT. It codes for CSARDGGRSNQPQHF. V is TRBV20-1 and J is TRBJ1-5; no definite D call. Germline values: CDR1 DFQATT, CDR2 SNEGSKA (reference sequence). The CDR3 is 15 amino acids. Deletions cut 0 bases from V and 1 base from J, with 10 bases between.

This clonotype turned up a few times. The V call is TRBV27, the J call TRBJ1-2; a possible D gene is TRBD1 (5 bases). Deletions cut 4 bases from V and 2 bases from J, with 14 bases between. The CDR3 sequence is 15 residues long. Germline lookup yields CDR1 MNHEY and CDR2 SMNVEV (reference sequence). The CDR3 coding sequence is TGTGCCAGCAGTTCTCTCGAGGGGCGCAACTATGGCTACACCTTC. Translating it yields CASSSLEGRNYGYTF.

This chain links TRBV7-3 with TRBJ1-1; D gene uncertain. Germline V gene sequence: CDR1 SGHTA, CDR2 FQGTGA. The germline V and J ends were trimmed by 5 bases and 4 bases, with 11 bases remaining between them. CDR3 length: 13 residues. CDR3 residues: CASSEDQTTEAFF. The CDR3 bases are TGTGCCAGCAGCGAAGACCAGACCACTGAAGCTTTCTTT.

This clonotype was observed a handful of times. V is TRBV12-3 or TRBV12-4 and J is TRBJ2-3; the D call may be TRBD1 or TRBD2 (5 bases each). The CDR3 totals 15 residues. V was trimmed by 5 bases and J by 0 bases, leaving 12 bases between them. DNA for the CDR3: TGTGCCAGCAGTCCCGGGACGCATAGCACAGATACGCAGTATTTT. Translation: CASSPGTHSTDTQYF.

The V gene is TRBV12-3 or TRBV12-4, the J gene TRBJ1-5; unclear D gene. CDR3 length: 13 residues. V was cut by 4 bases and J by 6 bases, with 10 bases left in between. The chain's CDR3 is CASSWAMGQPQHF. In DNA, the CDR3 is TGTGCCAGCAGTTGGGCGATGGGTCAGCCCCAGCATTTT.

The rearrangement joins TRBV7-2 to TRBJ2-3; TRBD2 is a possible D gene (6 bases). Germline V gives CDR1 SGHTA, CDR2 FQGNSA. CDR3 length: 14 residues. V lost 10 bases to trimming and J lost 2 bases, with 16 bases between them. DNA for the CDR3: TGTGCCACCGAGGGTAGCGGTAACACAGATACGCAGTATTTT. Protein: CATEGSGNTDTQYF.

In nucleotides, the CDR3 is TGTGCCAGCAGTTACTCGACGGGTTTAGCGAGCGGGAAGATCACAGATACGCAGTATTTT. Translated: CASSYSTGLASGKITDTQYF. This chain uses TRBV6-2 or TRBV6-3 with TRBJ2-3; TRBD2 matches at 7 bases. CDR1 is MNHEY, CDR2 SVGEGT, per germline. Losses at the gene ends were 0 bases for V and 2 bases for J; bases not matched to a gene: 17. The CDR3 runs 20 residues.

The table lists this clonotype with a few counts. V usage is TRBV6-2 or TRBV6-3 and J usage is TRBJ2-1; 7 bases fit TRBD2. The J call may not be correct, given that the DNA end is closer to TRBJ2-7. The CDR3 has 13 residues. CDR1 and CDR2 (germline): MNHEY, SVGEGT. Here the CDR3 DNA reads TGTGCCAGCAGGCTGAGCGGGACCTACGAGCAGTACTTC. Residues: CASRLSGTYEQYF.

As concerns this clonotype: A junction end diverges from the germline sequence, so it may reflect a read error. The rearrangement links TRBV6-1 to TRBJ1-6; D is unclear. Germline V gives CDR1 MNHNS, CDR2 SASEGT. The CDR3 extends over 14 amino acids. In nucleotides, the CDR3 is TGTGCCAGCAGTGCCGGACCCTATAATTCACTCCTCCACTTT. Protein product: CASSAGPYNSLLHF.

The chain links TRBV19 to TRBJ1-1; D possibly corresponds to TRBD1 (5 bases). This CDR3 spans 15 amino acids. V lost 3 bases and J lost 1, with 12 bases in between. CDR1 and CDR2 from the germline V gene are LNHDA and SQIVND (reference sequence). CDR3 in DNA: TGTGCCAGTAGTATCGGGGTGACAGCGAACACTGAAGCTTTCTTT. It specifies CASSIGVTANTEAFF.

The V call is TRBV20-1, the J call TRBJ2-3; the D gene is possibly TRBD2 (6 bases). V was shortened by 8 bases and J by 0 bases, with 12 bases between the two germline ends. Germline lookup yields CDR1 DFQATT and CDR2 SNEGSKA (reference sequence). This CDR3 is built from 13 residues. This chain's CDR3 is CSPRSGSTDTQYF. Here the CDR3 DNA reads TGCAGTCCGCGGAGCGGGAGCACAGATACGCAGTATTTT.

The J gene is TRBJ1-1, the V gene TRBV19; TRBD1 aligns across 9 bases. The CDR3 is made up of 14 amino acids. Germline V gene lookup returns CDR1 LNHDA and CDR2 SQIVND (reference sequence). V shed 7 bases, J shed 5 bases, and the junction held 8 bases outside the gene matches. This chain's CDR3 is CASTIQGAGTEAFF. The CDR3 bases are TGTGCCAGTACCATACAGGGGGCAGGTACTGAAGCTTTCTTT.

The chain recombines TRBV7-2 with TRBJ1-1; a possible D gene is TRBD1 (6 bases). CDR1 and CDR2 (germline): SGHTA, FQGNSA. V dropped 5 bases and J dropped 3 bases, with 13 bases sitting between them. The CDR3 has 14 residues. CDR3 bases: TGTGCCAGCAGCACACAGGGTGGGTACACTGAAGCTTTCTTT. As protein: CASSTQGGYTEAFF.

The chain is built from TRBV2 and TRBJ2-1, with TRBD2 matching over 13 bases. CDR1 is SNHLY, CDR2 FYNNEI, per germline. The CDR3 runs 13 residues. The V gene end was trimmed by 5 bases and the J gene end by 12 bases; junction bases not matched to a gene: 4. The CDR3 DNA is TGTGCCAGCAGTTTCGGGACTAGCGGGATGCAGTTCTTC. Translating gives CASSFGTSGMQFF.

The CDR3 nucleotides are TGTGCCAGCAGTGAATTTCACGGGAGCTCCTACAATGAGCAGTTCTTC. Protein: CASSEFHGSSYNEQFF. The chain is built from TRBV25-1 and TRBJ2-1, with D tentatively TRBD2 (6 bases). The CDR3 has 16 residues. The V end lost 1 base, the J end lost 0 bases, and 10 bases lay between the germline ends. Germline V gene data show CDR1 as MGHDK and CDR2 as SYGVNS.

The rearrangement links TRBV15 to TRBJ2-7, with D possibly called TRBD1 or TRBD2 (5 bases each). Germline V gene lookup returns CDR1 LNHNV and CDR2 YYDKDF (reference sequence). Trimming took 1 base from V and 2 from J, leaving 12 bases between them. This CDR3 region has 15 residues. CDR3 DNA sequence: TGTGCCACCAGCAGAGGGGGGACGCAGGCCTACGAGCAGTACTTC. Protein: CATSRGGTQAYEQYF.

This clonotype has just one count. The chain is built from TRBV20-1 and TRBJ1-4; D may be TRBD1 (5 bases). This CDR3 has 11 residues. The V and J ends lost 5 bases and 8 bases respectively, with 9 bases between them. CDR1 is DFQATT, CDR2 SNEGSKA, per germline (reference sequence). The CDR3 DNA is TGCAGTGCTCGGTGGGACGAAAAACTGTTTTTT. Amino acids: CSARWDEKLFF.

This sequence joins TRBV20-1 and TRBJ1-4, with D tentatively TRBD1 (5 bases). The length of the CDR3 is 13 residues. Deletions cut 0 bases from V and 8 bases from J, with 10 bases between. Germline V gene sequence: CDR1 DFQATT, CDR2 SNEGSKA (reference sequence). For the CDR3, the DNA is TGCAGTGCTAGAGATCAGGGCCTCGAAAAACTGTTTTTT. Translating it yields CSARDQGLEKLFF.

This sequence joins TRBV14 and TRBJ1-6; the D gene is possibly TRBD1 (6 bases). Germline assignment: CDR1 SGHDN and CDR2 FVKESK. V lost 4 bases, J lost 6 bases, and 13 bases lay in between. The CDR3 covers 15 residues. CDR3 DNA sequence: TGTGCCAGCAGCCCAGACAGGTCAGGTAATTCACCCCTCCACTTT. Translation: CASSPDRSGNSPLHF.

In the case of this clonotype: An end of the junction differs from the germline gene, which may be a read error. The V and J genes are TRBV27 and TRBJ1-6; 7 bases map to TRBD1. This CDR3 contains 16 residues. Germline V lookup: CDR1 MNHEY, CDR2 SMNVEV (reference sequence). The DNA of the CDR3 is TGTGCCAGCAGTTTATCCGGGACAGTCTATAATTCACCCCTCCGCTTT. Protein product: CASSLSGTVYNSPLRF.

This clonotype was detected once. The chain recombines TRBV10-3 with TRBJ1-6, with a tentative D call TRBD1 (6 bases). The V end lost 3 bases, the J end lost 4 bases, and 10 bases lay between the germline ends. This CDR3 region has 15 residues. Per germline, CDR1 ENHRY and CDR2 SYGVKD. CDR3: CAISDPGQYNSPLHF. The CDR3 bases are TGTGCCATCAGTGACCCCGGACAGTATAATTCACCCCTCCACTTT.

V gene TRBV6-1 combines with J gene TRBJ1-2; D remains ambiguous. Trimming stripped 1 base from V and 8 bases from J, with 14 bases between. The CDR3 loop spans 14 amino acids. Germline V gene lookup returns CDR1 MNHNS and CDR2 SASEGT. This CDR3 reads CASSEGGYLRGYTF. For the CDR3, the DNA is TGTGCCAGCAGTGAAGGGGGTTATCTACGCGGCTACACCTTC.

The genes are TRBV7-9 and TRBJ1-6, with 8 bases lining up with TRBD1. V lost 3 bases and J lost 8; bases outside the gene matches: 6. CDR1 and CDR2 (germline): SEHNR, FQNEAQ (reference sequence). There are 15 residues in the CDR3. The DNA for the CDR3 is TGTGCCAGCAGCTTGTCCCCAGGGGGCTATTCACCCCTCCACTTT. Translating gives CASSLSPGGYSPLHF.

The rearrangement links TRBV27 to TRBJ1-1; the D gene is possibly TRBD1 (5 bases). Trimming took 4 bases from V and 8 from J, leaving 20 bases between them. CDR3 length equals 15 residues. Germline V lookup: CDR1 MNHEY, CDR2 SMNVEV (reference sequence). CDR3 DNA sequence: TGTGCCAGCAGTTCCCTCGGGACGGGACGAAAAGAAGCTTTCTTT. Translated: CASSSLGTGRKEAFF.

This clonotype was seen a few times. The V and J genes are TRBV11-1 and TRBJ1-5; D uncertain. Trimming took 5 bases from V and 7 from J, leaving 12 bases between them. The CDR3 has 13 residues. Germline V lookup: CDR1 SGHAT, CDR2 FQDESV (reference sequence). The CDR3 is CASSAERWQPQHF. The DNA of the CDR3 is TGTGCCAGCAGCGCAGAGAGGTGGCAGCCCCAGCATTTT.